Shown below are 3 T cell receptor beta chains from a single sample sequenced in a study of cytotoxic CD8 clonotypes in ibrutinib-treated CLL. Using immunoSEQ multiplex PCR, the repertoire was profiled, and TCRdb retains in-frame clones only, with some absent. Altogether about 140,000 clones are present, around 80% being singletons, with the ten largest covering around 7.6%. The source was PBMCs, collected after 36 months of ibrutinib treatment. The receptors stem from a human donor with chronic lymphocytic leukemia.

In its sample, this clone was seen once. V usage is TRBV4-1 and J usage is TRBJ1-2, with 9 bases fitting TRBD1. V trimming: 6 bases; J trimming: 2 bases; junction bases outside the gene matches: 7. CDR1 is MGHRA, CDR2 YSYEKL, per germline. CDR3 length: 15 amino acids. The CDR3 sequence: CASRGDRADNYGYTF. In DNA, the CDR3 is TGCGCCAGCAGGGGGGACAGGGCGGACAACTATGGCTACACCTTC.

This rearrangement joins TRBV28 to TRBJ2-1, with a possible D match to TRBD1 (6 bases). Germline V gene data show CDR1 as MDHEN and CDR2 as SYDVKM. Between the trimmed V and J ends, which lost 6 bases and 4 bases, there was a span of 16 bases. The length of the CDR3 is 15 residues. CDR3 coding DNA: TGTGCCAGCAGCCCCTACGCCGGACAGTACAATGAGCAGTTCTTC. This translates into CASSPYAGQYNEQFF.

V gene TRBV29-1 combines with J gene TRBJ1-2; tentative D call: TRBD1 (5 bases). V shed 3 bases and J shed 1 base, with 9 bases lying between them. CDR1 and CDR2 (germline): SQVTM, ANQGSEA. The CDR3 sequence is 13 residues long. Written as DNA, the CDR3 is TGCAGCGTTGAGGGGCAGGATAACTATGGCTACACCTTC. It specifies CSVEGQDNYGYTF.